The 21 T cell receptor beta chains in this list originate from one sample, sequenced in a study of blood T cell repertoires in COVID-19 (dated by TCRdb to 2020 to 2021). The receptor library was made with the immunoSEQ multiplex PCR assay. TCRdb took over this immuneACCESS table, retaining in-frame rearrangements with V and J assigned. Such tables are incomplete; in checked studies, under half of the missing clones stem from an unresolved V gene, and the remainder is unexplained. Here the sample has fewer than 200,000 clones; about 83% occur a single time. 3% to 3.5% of the sample is taken by the ten largest. The sequenced material came from PBMCs or T cells enriched from blood (not recorded which). Receptors were obtained from a woman aged 25 to 45 who had been exposed to COVID-19.

This sequence joins TRBV21-1 and TRBJ1-2; the DNA was not used to check the table's D call, TRBD1. TRBV21-1 is a pseudogene locus. There are 16 residues in the CDR3. CDR3 DNA: TGTGCCAGCAGCCTCAAGGGGACAGGTGATTACTATGGCTACACCTTC. This encodes CASSLKGTGDYYGYTF.

The V and J genes are TRBV14 and TRBJ2-5; 7 nucleotides line up with TRBD2. CDR1 and CDR2 from the germline V gene are SGHDN and FVKESK. With 0 bases clipped from V and 5 bases from J, the junction kept 12 bases outside the gene matches. The CDR3 covers 17 residues. The CDR3 bases are TGTGCCAGCAGCCAAGATTTGGGCGGGGGAAGGAGGGAGACCCAGTACTTC. This translates into CASSQDLGGGRRETQYF.

A single count supports this clone. The chain links TRBV3-1 (or the pseudogene TRBV3-2) to TRBJ1-4; D ambiguous. CDR3 length: 16 residues. CDR1 and CDR2 from the germline V gene are LGHDT and YNNKEL (reference sequence). The ends were cut back, 1 base at V and 3 bases at J, with 12 bases in the middle. The CDR3 DNA reads as TGTGCCAGCAGCCAAGTGATATATCCAGCTAATGAAAAACTGTTTTTT. This sequence encodes CASSQVIYPANEKLFF.

The chain joins TRBV15 to TRBJ1-2; 12 positions match TRBD1. This CDR3 region has 13 residues. CDR1 LNHNV and CDR2 YYDKDF come from the germline V gene (reference sequence). Losses at the gene ends were 7 bases for V and 10 bases for J; bases not matched to a gene: 7. This chain's CDR3 is CATIGTGGVDYTF. The CDR3 region has the DNA TGTGCCACCATCGGGACAGGGGGCGTAGACTACACCTTC.

The CDR3 nucleotides are TGCAGTGCTAGTGGGACATTACCCGTTACCGAGCAGTACTTC. It codes for CSASGTLPVTEQYF. The V gene is TRBV20-1, the J gene TRBJ2-7; weak D call: TRBD1 (6 bases). V lost 3 bases to trimming and J lost 6 bases, with 18 bases between them. Germline V CDR1 and CDR2: DFQATT, SNEGSKA (reference sequence). CDR3 length equals 14 residues.

The chain recombines TRBV6-4 with TRBJ2-3; D may be TRBD1 (6 bases). Germline V gene sequence: CDR1 MRHNA, CDR2 SNTAGT. This CDR3 contains 16 residues. Trimming removed 3 bases from V and 2 bases from J, with 15 bases in between. CDR3 DNA: TGTGCCAGCAGTGAAATCCGGACAGCCGACACAGATACGCAGTATTTT. This translates into CASSEIRTADTDTQYF.

The chain uses TRBV7-2 and TRBJ2-7; the match to TRBD1 covers 8 bases. Germline V gene sequence: CDR1 SGHTA, CDR2 FQGNSA. The length of the CDR3 is 15 residues. The ends lost 4 bases at V and 7 bases at J; junction bases unmatched: 12. The CDR3: CASSSMLGQVKEQYF. In DNA form, the CDR3 reads TGTGCCAGCAGCTCAATGTTGGGACAGGTAAAGGAGCAGTACTTC.

This rearrangement joins TRBV5-1 to TRBJ2-5; 9 nucleotides align to TRBD1. J was trimmed by 4 bases and V by 4 bases; bases with no gene match: 8. CDR1 is SGHRS, CDR2 YFSETQ, per germline. The CDR3 has 15 amino acids. CDR3 bases: TGCGCCAGCAGCGGGGGGACAGGGAGCGGAGAGACCCAGTACTTC. Translated, it gives CASSGGTGSGETQYF.

This clone has a handful of counts. The rearrangement uses TRBV2 and TRBJ1-1; 8 bases fit TRBD1. Germline values: CDR1 SNHLY, CDR2 FYNNEI. The ends lost 8 bases at V and 4 bases at J; junction bases unmatched: 9. The CDR3 is made up of 14 amino acids. CDR3: CASGNFRGLTEAFF. In DNA, the CDR3 is TGTGCCAGCGGAAACTTCAGGGGGCTCACTGAAGCTTTCTTT.

In its sample, this clone was seen once. The chain combines TRBV7-2 with TRBJ2-7; D perhaps matches TRBD1 (6 bases). CDR1 is SGHTA and CDR2 is FQGNSA in the germline V gene. The CDR3 runs 16 residues. Trimming cost V 1 base and J 3 bases, with 16 bases left between them. The CDR3 spells CASSLGWQGFYYEQYF. The CDR3 coding sequence is TGTGCCAGCAGCTTAGGTTGGCAGGGGTTTTACTACGAGCAGTACTTC.

The rearrangement joins TRBV7-3 to TRBJ1-1; D is possibly TRBD1 (6 bases). Looked up from germline, CDR1 is SGHTA and CDR2 is FQGTGA. V was shortened by 5 bases and J by 3 bases, with 13 bases between the two germline ends. CDR3 length equals 14 residues. The CDR3 DNA is TGTGCCAGCAGCCCAACAGGGATCGACACTGAAGCTTTCTTT. Translation: CASSPTGIDTEAFF.

The sample holds one count of this clone. This chain uses TRBV11-3 with TRBJ2-7, with D perhaps TRBD1 (6 bases). Germline V gene data show CDR1 as SGHNT and CDR2 as YENEEA. The CDR3 covers 13 residues. V lost 6 bases and J 2 bases, leaving 11 bases between the germline ends. Written as DNA, the CDR3 is TGTGCCAGCAGTCGGACAGAAGCCTACGAGCAGTACTTC. Protein: CASSRTEAYEQYF.

The V call is TRBV10-3, the J call TRBJ2-1; a weak D match, TRBD2 (5 bases). The V end lost 5 bases, the J end lost 6 bases, and 20 bases lay between the germline ends. CDR3 length: 16 residues. Germline assignment: CDR1 ENHRY and CDR2 SYGVKD. The CDR3 loop is CAISFRGRGSGNEQFF. CDR3 bases: TGTGCCATCAGTTTTCGGGGTCGAGGGTCTGGCAATGAGCAGTTCTTC.

This chain links TRBV6-5 with TRBJ2-7, with a possible D match to TRBD2 (6 bases). CDR1 and CDR2 from the germline V gene are MNHEY and SVGAGI. V gave up 4 bases and J gave up 1 base, with 8 bases separating them. The CDR3 consists of 13 residues. CDR3 nucleotide sequence: TGTGCCAGCAGTTGGGGGGTTTCCTACGAGCAGTACTTC. As protein: CASSWGVSYEQYF.

A single count supports this clone. The chain couples TRBV12-3 or TRBV12-4 to TRBJ1-1, with D unclear. V shed 6 bases and J shed 4 bases, with 9 bases lying between them. The CDR3 totals 12 residues. The CDR3 spells CASSGMATEAFF. The DNA of the CDR3 is TGTGCCAGCAGCGGGATGGCCACTGAAGCTTTCTTT.

The V and J genes are TRBV7-9 and TRBJ2-2; D unclear. Trimming left V 5 bases short and J 6 bases short, with 10 bases between. Germline loops: CDR1 SEHNR, CDR2 FQNEAQ (reference sequence). The CDR3 is 13 amino acids. For the CDR3, the DNA is TGTGCCAGCAGCGAATGGCAGGCCGGGGAGCTGTTTTTT. This codes for CASSEWQAGELFF.

The V gene is TRBV19, the J gene TRBJ1-1, with D tentatively TRBD1 (6 bases). The germline V gene encodes CDR1 LNHDA and CDR2 SQIVND (reference sequence). The CDR3 has 15 residues. V lost 1 base and J lost 1, with 10 bases in between. The CDR3 nucleotides read TGTGCCAGTAGTATAGCCCAGGGGACGAACACTGAAGCTTTCTTT. This codes for CASSIAQGTNTEAFF.

The CDR3 bases are TGTGCCAGCTCACAAACAGGGTCCGGGGCCTACGAGCAGTACTTC. This gives the protein CASSQTGSGAYEQYF. The chain uses TRBV18 and TRBJ2-7; possible D gene TRBD1, 6 bases. With 4 bases removed from V and 2 bases from J, the gap between germline ends came to 15 bases. Germline V CDR1 and CDR2: KGHSH, LQKENI. The CDR3 contains 15 residues.

This clone has a handful of counts. The chain joins TRBV10-2 to TRBJ2-7; 13 nucleotides align to TRBD2. Trimming at V came to 6 bases and at J to 1 base, leaving 3 bases not matched to a gene. From germline, CDR1 is WSHSY and CDR2 SAAADI. The CDR3 totals 15 residues. The CDR3 DNA follows: TGCGCCAGCAGGACTAGCGGGGGGACTTCCTACGAGCAGTACTTC. Translating gives CASRTSGGTSYEQYF.

The chain has TRBV9 and TRBJ2-3; 11 bases are a match to TRBD1. CDR1 and CDR2 from the germline V gene are SGDLS and YYNGEE. V shed 1 base, J shed 1 base, and the junction held 2 bases outside the gene matches. The CDR3 is 16 amino acids. CDR3 DNA: TGTGCCAGCAGCGTATGGACAGGGGGCGGCACAGATACGCAGTATTTT. Translating gives CASSVWTGGGTDTQYF.

Only a few counts were recorded for this clone. DNA of the CDR3: TGTGCCAGCAGCTTATCGAAGAGCTCCTACGAGCAGTACTTC. It specifies CASSLSKSSYEQYF. This chain uses TRBV7-6 with TRBJ2-7; D is undetermined. The CDR3 totals 14 residues. Trimming shortened V by 2 bases and J by 0 bases, and 8 bases separated the two germline ends. Per the germline V gene, CDR1 is SGHVS and CDR2 is FNYEAQ.